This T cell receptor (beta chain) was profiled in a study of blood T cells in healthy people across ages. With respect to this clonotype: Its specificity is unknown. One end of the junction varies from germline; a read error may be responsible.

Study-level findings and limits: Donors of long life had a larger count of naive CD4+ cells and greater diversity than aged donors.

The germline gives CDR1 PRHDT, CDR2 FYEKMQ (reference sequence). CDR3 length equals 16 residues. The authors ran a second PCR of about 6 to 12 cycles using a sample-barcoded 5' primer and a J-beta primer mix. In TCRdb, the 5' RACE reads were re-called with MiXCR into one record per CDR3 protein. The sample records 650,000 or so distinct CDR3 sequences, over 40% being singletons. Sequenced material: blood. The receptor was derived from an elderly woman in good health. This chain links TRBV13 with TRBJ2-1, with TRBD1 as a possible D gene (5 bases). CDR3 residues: CAGRVGRTLSYNEQFF. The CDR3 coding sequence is TGTGCCGGCAGAGTGGGGCGGACACTCTCCTACAATGAGCAGTTCTTC.